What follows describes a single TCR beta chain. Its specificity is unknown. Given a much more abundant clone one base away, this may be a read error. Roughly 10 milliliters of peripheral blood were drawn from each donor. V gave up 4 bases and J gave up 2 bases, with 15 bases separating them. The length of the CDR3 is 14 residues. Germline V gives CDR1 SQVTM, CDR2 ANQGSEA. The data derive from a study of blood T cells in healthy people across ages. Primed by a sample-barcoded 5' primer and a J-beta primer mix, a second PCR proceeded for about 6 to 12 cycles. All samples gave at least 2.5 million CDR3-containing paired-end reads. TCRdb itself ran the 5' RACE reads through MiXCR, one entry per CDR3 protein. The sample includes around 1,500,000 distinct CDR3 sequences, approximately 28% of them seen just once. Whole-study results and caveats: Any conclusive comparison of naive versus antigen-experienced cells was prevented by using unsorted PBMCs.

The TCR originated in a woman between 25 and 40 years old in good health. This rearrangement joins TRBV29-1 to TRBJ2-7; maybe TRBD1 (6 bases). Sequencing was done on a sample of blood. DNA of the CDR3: TGCAGCGTTGTAATAAGGACAGCGGCCTACGAGCAGTACTTC. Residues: CSVVIRTAAYEQYF.